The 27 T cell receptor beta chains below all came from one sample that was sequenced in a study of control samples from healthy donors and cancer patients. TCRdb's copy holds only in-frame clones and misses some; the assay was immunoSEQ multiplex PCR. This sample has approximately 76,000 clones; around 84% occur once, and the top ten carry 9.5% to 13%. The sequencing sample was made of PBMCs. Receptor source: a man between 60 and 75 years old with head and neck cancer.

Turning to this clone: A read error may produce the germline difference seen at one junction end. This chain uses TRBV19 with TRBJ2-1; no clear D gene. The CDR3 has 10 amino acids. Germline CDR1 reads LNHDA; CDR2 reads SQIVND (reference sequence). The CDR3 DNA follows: TGTGCCAGTATTCCACCTGGATCGGTCTTC. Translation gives CASIPPGSVF. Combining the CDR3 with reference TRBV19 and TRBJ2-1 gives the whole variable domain DGGITQSPKYLFRKEGQNVTLSCEQNLNHDAMYWYRQDPGQGLRLIYYSQIVNDFQKGDIAEGYSVSREKKESFPLTVTSAQKNPTAFYLCASIPPGSVFGPGTRLTVL.

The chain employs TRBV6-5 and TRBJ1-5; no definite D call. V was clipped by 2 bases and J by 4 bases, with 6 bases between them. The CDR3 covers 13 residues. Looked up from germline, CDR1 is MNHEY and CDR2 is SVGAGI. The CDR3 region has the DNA TGTGCCAGCAGTTACGACGGTAATCAGCCCCAGCATTTT. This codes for CASSYDGNQPQHF.

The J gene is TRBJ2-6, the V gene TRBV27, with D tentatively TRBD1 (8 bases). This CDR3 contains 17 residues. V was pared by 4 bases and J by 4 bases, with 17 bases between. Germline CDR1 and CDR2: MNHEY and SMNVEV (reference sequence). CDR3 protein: CASSSDRAGRGANVLTF. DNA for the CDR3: TGTGCCAGCAGTTCGGACAGGGCCGGGAGGGGGGCCAACGTCCTGACTTTC.

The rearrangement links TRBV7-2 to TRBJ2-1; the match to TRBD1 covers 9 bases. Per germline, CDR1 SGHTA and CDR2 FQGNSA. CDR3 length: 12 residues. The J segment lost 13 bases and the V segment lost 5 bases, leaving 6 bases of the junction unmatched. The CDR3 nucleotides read TGTGCCAGCAGCGGACGGGACAGGGTACAGTTCTTC. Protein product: CASSGRDRVQFF.

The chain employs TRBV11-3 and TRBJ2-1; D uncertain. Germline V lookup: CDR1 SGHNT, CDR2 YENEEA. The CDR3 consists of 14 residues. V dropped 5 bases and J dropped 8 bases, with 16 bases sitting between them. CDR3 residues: CASSGRERRDEQFF. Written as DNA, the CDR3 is TGTGCCAGCAGCGGAAGAGAAAGAAGGGATGAGCAGTTCTTC.

The CDR3 region is CASSPSGTFYEQYF. Here the CDR3 DNA reads TGTGCCAGCAGCCCTTCGGGAACCTTCTACGAGCAGTACTTC. The chain joins TRBV7-2 to TRBJ2-7; D possibly corresponds to TRBD2 (5 bases). This CDR3 has 14 residues. The germline V and J ends were trimmed by 5 bases and 3 bases, with 14 bases remaining between them. CDR1 and CDR2 (germline): SGHTA, FQGNSA.

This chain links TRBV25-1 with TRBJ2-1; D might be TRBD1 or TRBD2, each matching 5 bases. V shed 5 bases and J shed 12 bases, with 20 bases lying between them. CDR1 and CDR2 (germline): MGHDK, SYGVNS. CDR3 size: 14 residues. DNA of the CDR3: TGTGCCAGCAGTCTCAGGGACCGCCGAATGGGGCAGTTCTTC. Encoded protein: CASSLRDRRMGQFF.

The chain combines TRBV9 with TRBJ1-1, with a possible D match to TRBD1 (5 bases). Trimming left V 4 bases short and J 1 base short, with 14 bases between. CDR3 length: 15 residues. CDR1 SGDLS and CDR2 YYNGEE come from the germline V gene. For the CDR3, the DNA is TGTGCCAGCAGCCTCCGAGGGGCGACGAACACTGAAGCTTTCTTT. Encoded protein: CASSLRGATNTEAFF.

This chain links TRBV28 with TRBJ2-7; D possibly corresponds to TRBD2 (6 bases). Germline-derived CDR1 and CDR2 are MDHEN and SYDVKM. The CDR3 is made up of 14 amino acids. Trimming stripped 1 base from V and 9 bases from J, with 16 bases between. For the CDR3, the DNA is TGTGCCAGCAGTTTATCCTTCGGGAGTTCTGCGCAGTACTTC. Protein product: CASSLSFGSSAQYF.

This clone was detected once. The CDR3 loop is CASSLWAGGQETQYF. The CDR3 DNA is TGTGCCAGCAGTTTATGGGCAGGGGGCCAAGAGACCCAGTACTTC. The gene calls are TRBV27 and TRBJ2-5, with TRBD1 matching 7 bases. CDR1 and CDR2 (germline): MNHEY, SMNVEV (reference sequence). Trimming at V came to 1 base and at J to 1 base, leaving 3 bases not matched to a gene. This CDR3 region has 15 residues.

The CDR3: CATMGGSNQPQHF. The CDR3, as DNA: TGTGCCACCATGGGAGGTAGCAATCAGCCCCAGCATTTT. The chain has TRBV6-6 and TRBJ1-5, with D hard to call. Germline CDR1 reads MNHNY; CDR2 reads SVGAGI (reference sequence). The CDR3 sequence is 13 residues long. V lost 10 bases and J lost 0, with 10 bases in between.

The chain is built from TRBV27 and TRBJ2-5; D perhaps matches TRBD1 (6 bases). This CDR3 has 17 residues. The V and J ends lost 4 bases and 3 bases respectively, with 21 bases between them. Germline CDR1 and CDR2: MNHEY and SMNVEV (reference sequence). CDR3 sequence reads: CASSSSRDTGWEETQYF. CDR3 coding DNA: TGTGCCAGCAGTTCAAGCCGGGACACAGGATGGGAAGAGACCCAGTACTTC.

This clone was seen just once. CDR3: CASSPYAQFNEKLFF. CDR3 DNA: TGTGCCAGCAGTCCCTATGCCCAGTTTAATGAAAAACTGTTTTTT. The genes are TRBV28 and TRBJ1-4; D not resolved. Trimming stripped 5 bases from V and 4 bases from J, with 14 bases between. Germline V CDR1 and CDR2: MDHEN, SYDVKM. The CDR3 is 15 amino acids.

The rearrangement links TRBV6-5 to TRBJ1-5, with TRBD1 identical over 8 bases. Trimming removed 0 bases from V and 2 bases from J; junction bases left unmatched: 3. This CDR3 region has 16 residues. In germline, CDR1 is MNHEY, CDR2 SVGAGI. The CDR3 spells CASSYSGQGGNQPQHF. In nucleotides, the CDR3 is TGTGCCAGCAGTTACTCCGGACAGGGCGGCAATCAGCCCCAGCATTTT.

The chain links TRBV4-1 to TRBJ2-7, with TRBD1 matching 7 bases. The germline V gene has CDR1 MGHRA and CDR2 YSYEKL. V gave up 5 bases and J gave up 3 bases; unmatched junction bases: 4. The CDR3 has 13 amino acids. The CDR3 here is CASSKGQLYEQYF. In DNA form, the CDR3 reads TGCGCCAGCAGCAAGGGACAGCTCTACGAGCAGTACTTC.

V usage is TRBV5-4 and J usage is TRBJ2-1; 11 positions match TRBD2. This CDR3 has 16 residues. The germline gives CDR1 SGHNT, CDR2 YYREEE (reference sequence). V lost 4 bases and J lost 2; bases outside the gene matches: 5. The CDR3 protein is CASSVGLAATYNEQFF. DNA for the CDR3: TGTGCCAGCAGCGTGGGACTAGCGGCAACCTACAATGAGCAGTTCTTC.

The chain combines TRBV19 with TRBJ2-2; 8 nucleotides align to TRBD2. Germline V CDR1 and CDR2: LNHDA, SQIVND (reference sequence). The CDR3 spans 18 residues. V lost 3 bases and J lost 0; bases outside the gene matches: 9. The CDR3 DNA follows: TGTGCCAGTAGTATGAGCGGGAGCAACCCAGCGAACACCGGGGAGCTGTTTTTT. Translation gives CASSMSGSNPANTGELFF.

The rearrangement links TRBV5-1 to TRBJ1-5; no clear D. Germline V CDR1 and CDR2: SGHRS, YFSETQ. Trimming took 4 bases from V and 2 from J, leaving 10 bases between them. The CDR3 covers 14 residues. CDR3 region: CASSPGFGNQPQHF. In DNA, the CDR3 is TGCGCCAGCAGCCCGGGTTTCGGCAATCAGCCCCAGCATTTT.

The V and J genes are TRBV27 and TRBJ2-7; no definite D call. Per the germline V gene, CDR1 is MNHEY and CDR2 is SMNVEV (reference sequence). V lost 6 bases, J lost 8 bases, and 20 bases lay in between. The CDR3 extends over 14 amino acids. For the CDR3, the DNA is TGTGCCAGCAGCCAACCTTCTATTTCCCCCAAGCAGTACTTC. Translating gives CASSQPSISPKQYF.

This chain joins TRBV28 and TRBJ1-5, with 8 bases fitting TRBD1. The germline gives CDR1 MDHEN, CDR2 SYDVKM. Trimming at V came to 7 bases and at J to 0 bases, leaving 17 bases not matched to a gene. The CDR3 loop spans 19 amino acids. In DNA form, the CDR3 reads TGTGCCAGCATCCTCAGGAGTACAGGGGGGACCTTTAGCAATCAGCCCCAGCATTTT. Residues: CASILRSTGGTFSNQPQHF.

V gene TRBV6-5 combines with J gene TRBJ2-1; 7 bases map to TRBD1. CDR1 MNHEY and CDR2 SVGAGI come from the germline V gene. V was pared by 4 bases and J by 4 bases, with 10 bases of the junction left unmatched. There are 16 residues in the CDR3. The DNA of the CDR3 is TGTGCCAGCAGTTTTACGGACAGGCCGATATACAATGAGCAGTTCTTC. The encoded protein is CASSFTDRPIYNEQFF.

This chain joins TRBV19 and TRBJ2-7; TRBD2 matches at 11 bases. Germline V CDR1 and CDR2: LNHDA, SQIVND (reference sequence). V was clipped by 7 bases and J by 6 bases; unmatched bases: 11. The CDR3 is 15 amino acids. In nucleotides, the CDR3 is TGTGCCAGTACCCTATCCGGGACTAGCGGAACCGAGCAGTACTTC. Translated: CASTLSGTSGTEQYF.

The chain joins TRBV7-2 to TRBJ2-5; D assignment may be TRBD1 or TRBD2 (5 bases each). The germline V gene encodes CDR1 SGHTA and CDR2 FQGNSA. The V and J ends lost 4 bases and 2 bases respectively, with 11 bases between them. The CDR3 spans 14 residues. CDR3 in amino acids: CASSSLGTQETQYF. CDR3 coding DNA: TGTGCCAGCAGCTCCCTGGGGACGCAAGAGACCCAGTACTTC.

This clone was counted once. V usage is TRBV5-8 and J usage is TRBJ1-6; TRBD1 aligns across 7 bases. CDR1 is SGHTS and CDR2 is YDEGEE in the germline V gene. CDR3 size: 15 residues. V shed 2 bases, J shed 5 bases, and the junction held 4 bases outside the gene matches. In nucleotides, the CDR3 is TGTGCCAGCAGCTTAGGACAGGCCGATAATTCACCCCTCCACTTT. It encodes CASSLGQADNSPLHF.

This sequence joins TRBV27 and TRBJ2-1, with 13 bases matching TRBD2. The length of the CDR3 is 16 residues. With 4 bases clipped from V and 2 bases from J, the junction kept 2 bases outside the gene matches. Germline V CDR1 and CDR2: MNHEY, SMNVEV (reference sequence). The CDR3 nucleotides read TGTGCCAGCAGTTGGACTAGCGGGAGTCCCTACAATGAGCAGTTCTTC. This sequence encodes CASSWTSGSPYNEQFF.

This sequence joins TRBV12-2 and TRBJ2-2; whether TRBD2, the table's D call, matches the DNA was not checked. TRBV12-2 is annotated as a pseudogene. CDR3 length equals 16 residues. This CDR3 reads CASRFSAAGEGGELFF. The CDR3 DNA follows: TGTGCAAGTCGCTTTTCGGCGGCGGGAGAGGGTGGGGAGCTGTTTTTT.

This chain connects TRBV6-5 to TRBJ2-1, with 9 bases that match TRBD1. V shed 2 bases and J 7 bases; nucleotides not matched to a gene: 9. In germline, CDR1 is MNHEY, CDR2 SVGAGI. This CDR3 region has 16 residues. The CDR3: CASSYPGDRARNEQFF. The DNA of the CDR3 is TGTGCCAGCAGTTACCCCGGGGACAGGGCCCGGAATGAGCAGTTCTTC.